What follows describes a single TCR beta chain. The antigen is undetermined. This entry belongs to a study of T cell responses to AZD1222 COVID-19 vaccine. Study-wide findings and caveats: Receipt of two AZD1222 doses was followed by a rise in Spike-specific TCR breadth and depth. White British donors predominated, females outnumbered males, and clonal diversity was possibly underestimated.

Germline V gene sequence: CDR1 SQVTM, CDR2 ANQGSEA. This CDR3 is built from 11 residues. Sequencing used immunoSEQ multiplex PCR; TCRdb keeps in-frame clones, though not all of them. The sample includes approximately 110,000 clones, around 90% of them seen just once. Sequenced here: peripheral blood, sampled on day 0 of AZD1222 vaccination. This receptor was identified in an adult in good health. The gene calls are TRBV29-1 and TRBJ1-1, with D unresolved. The CDR3 sequence is CGSRWNTEAFF. The CDR3, as DNA: TGCGGGAGCAGGTGGAACACTGAAGCTTTCTTT.